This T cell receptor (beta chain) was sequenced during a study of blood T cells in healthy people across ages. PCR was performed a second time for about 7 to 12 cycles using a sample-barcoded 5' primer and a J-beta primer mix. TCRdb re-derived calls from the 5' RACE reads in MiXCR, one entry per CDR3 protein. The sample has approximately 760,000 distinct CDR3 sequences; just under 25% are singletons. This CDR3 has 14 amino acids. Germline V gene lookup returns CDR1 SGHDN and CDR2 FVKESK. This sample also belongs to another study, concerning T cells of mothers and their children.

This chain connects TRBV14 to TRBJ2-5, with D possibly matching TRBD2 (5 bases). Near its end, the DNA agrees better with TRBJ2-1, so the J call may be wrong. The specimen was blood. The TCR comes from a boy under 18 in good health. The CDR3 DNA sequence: TGTGCCAGCAAGACCCACGTTCCCGGGGATGAGCAGTTCTTC. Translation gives CASKTHVPGDEQFF.